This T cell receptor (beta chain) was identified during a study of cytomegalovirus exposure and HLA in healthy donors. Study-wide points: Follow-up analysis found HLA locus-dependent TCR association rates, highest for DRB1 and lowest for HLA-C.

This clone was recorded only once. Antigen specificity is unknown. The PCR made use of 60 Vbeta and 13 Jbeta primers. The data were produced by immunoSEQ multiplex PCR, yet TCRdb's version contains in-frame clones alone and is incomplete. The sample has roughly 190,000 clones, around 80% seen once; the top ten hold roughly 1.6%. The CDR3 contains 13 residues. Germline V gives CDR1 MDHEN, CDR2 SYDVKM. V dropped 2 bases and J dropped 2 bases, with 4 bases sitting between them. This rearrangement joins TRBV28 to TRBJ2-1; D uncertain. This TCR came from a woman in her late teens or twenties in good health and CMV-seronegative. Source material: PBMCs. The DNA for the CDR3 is TGTGCCAGCAGTTTACGGGCCTACAATGAGCAGTTCTTC. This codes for CASSLRAYNEQFF.